This is a list of T cell receptor beta chains from one sample in a study of blood T cell repertoires in COVID-19. Sequencing used immunoSEQ multiplex PCR; TCRdb keeps in-frame clones, though not all of them. The top ten clones hold around 25% of a sample with over 200,000 clones, approximately 88% of them seen once. Sequencing was carried out using peripheral blood. The receptor set was obtained from a man aged 35 to 55 with acute or convalescent COVID-19. Both conserved end residues are part of each CDR3. The order of the fields is V gene, CDR3 length, clone size, D gene, J gene, CDR3 DNA, CDR3 protein. The D gene is left open where the match is weak. Size tells how often a clone was seen (once, few, many) or the class of an expanded clone, and some rows leave it out.

v_call: TRBV5-1
cdr3_length: 15
clone_size: once
d_call: -
j_call: TRBJ1-1
cdr3_nt: TGCGCCAGCAGCCCGACCCCGGGGAAAGTCGCTGAAGCTTTCTTT
cdr3_aa: CASSPTPGKVAEAFF

v_call: TRBV5-1
cdr3_length: 15
clone_size: once
d_call: TRBD1
j_call: TRBJ1-2
cdr3_nt: TGCGCCAGCAGCATGACAGGGGGCCTCGACTATGGCTACACCTTC
cdr3_aa: CASSMTGGLDYGYTF

v_call: TRBV19
cdr3_length: 16
clone_size: -
d_call: TRBD2
j_call: TRBJ2-1
cdr3_nt: TGTGCCAGTAGCTATCGAGGCGGGAGGGCCTCGGATGAGCAGTTCTTC
cdr3_aa: CASSYRGGRASDEQFF

v_call: TRBV11-2
cdr3_length: 16
clone_size: -
d_call: TRBD1
j_call: TRBJ2-4
cdr3_nt: TGTGCCAGCAGCTCGGGACAGACCCTAGCCAAAAACATTCAGTACTTC
cdr3_aa: CASSSGQTLAKNIQYF

v_call: TRBV6-1
cdr3_length: 15
clone_size: -
d_call: -
j_call: TRBJ2-7
cdr3_nt: TGTGCCAGCAGTGAAGCATCGGGGGGCCACAACGAGCAGTACTTC
cdr3_aa: CASSEASGGHNEQYF

v_call: TRBV20-1
cdr3_length: 13
clone_size: -
d_call: -
j_call: TRBJ2-3
cdr3_nt: TGCAGTGCTAGTGGGCTGGAGGCAGATACGCAGTATTTT
cdr3_aa: CSASGLEADTQYF

v_call: TRBV19
cdr3_length: 13
clone_size: -
d_call: -
j_call: TRBJ2-3
cdr3_nt: TGTGCCAGTAGTCCACCGGGCACAGATACGCAGTATTTT
cdr3_aa: CASSPPGTDTQYF

v_call: TRBV11-2
cdr3_length: 15
clone_size: few
d_call: -
j_call: TRBJ1-1
cdr3_nt: TGTGCCAGCAGCTTATTGGGCAGGGGGAACACTGAAGCTTTCTTT
cdr3_aa: CASSLLGRGNTEAFF

v_call: TRBV6-5
cdr3_length: 15
clone_size: -
d_call: -
j_call: TRBJ2-7
cdr3_nt: TGTGCCAGCAGCCGTTCCGGACAGAGCTCCTACGAGCAGTACTTC
cdr3_aa: CASSRSGQSSYEQYF

v_call: TRBV19
cdr3_length: 13
clone_size: -
d_call: TRBD1
j_call: TRBJ2-7
cdr3_nt: TGTGCCAGTAACCCGACAGGGGTCAACGAGCAGTACTTC
cdr3_aa: CASNPTGVNEQYF

v_call: TRBV7-8
cdr3_length: 13
clone_size: -
d_call: -
j_call: TRBJ1-5
cdr3_nt: TGTGCCAGCAGCCAACAGGAAACTCAGCCCCAGCATTTT
cdr3_aa: CASSQQETQPQHF

v_call: TRBV6-6
cdr3_length: 14
clone_size: few
d_call: -
j_call: TRBJ2-2
cdr3_nt: TGTGCCAGCAGGGAGGGGGCAAGCACCGGGGAGCTGTTTTTT
cdr3_aa: CASREGASTGELFF

v_call: TRBV3-1/TRBV3-2
cdr3_length: 13
clone_size: -
d_call: -
j_call: TRBJ2-5
cdr3_nt: TGTGCCAGCAGCCAAATTCAGGGTGAGACCCAGTACTTC
cdr3_aa: CASSQIQGETQYF

v_call: TRBV7-2
cdr3_length: 16
clone_size: -
d_call: TRBD2
j_call: TRBJ2-2
cdr3_nt: TGTGCCAGCAGCGGACTAGCGGGAGTGGTTCACGGGGAGCTGTTTTTT
cdr3_aa: CASSGLAGVVHGELFF

v_call: TRBV19
cdr3_length: 13
clone_size: -
d_call: -
j_call: TRBJ2-7
cdr3_nt: TGTGCCAGTAGCACGACAGAAATTAACGAGCAGTACTTC
cdr3_aa: CASSTTEINEQYF

v_call: TRBV6-5
cdr3_length: 14
clone_size: -
d_call: TRBD1
j_call: TRBJ1-2
cdr3_nt: TGTGCCAGCAGTATCAGACAGGGTTTAAGTGGCTACACCTTC
cdr3_aa: CASSIRQGLSGYTF